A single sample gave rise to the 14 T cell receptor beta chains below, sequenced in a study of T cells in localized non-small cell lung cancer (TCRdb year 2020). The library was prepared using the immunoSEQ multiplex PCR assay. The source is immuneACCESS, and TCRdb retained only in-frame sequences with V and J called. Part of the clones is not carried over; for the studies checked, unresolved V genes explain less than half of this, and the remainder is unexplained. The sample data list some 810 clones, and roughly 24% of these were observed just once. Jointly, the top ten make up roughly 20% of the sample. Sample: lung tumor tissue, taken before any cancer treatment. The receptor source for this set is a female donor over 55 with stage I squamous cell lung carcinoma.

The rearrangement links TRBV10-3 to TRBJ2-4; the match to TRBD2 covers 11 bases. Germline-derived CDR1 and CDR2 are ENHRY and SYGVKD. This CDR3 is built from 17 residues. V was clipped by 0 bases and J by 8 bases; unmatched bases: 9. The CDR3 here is CAISESTGTSGSHIQYF. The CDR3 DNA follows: TGTGCCATCAGTGAGTCGACGGGAACTAGCGGGAGTCACATTCAGTACTTC.

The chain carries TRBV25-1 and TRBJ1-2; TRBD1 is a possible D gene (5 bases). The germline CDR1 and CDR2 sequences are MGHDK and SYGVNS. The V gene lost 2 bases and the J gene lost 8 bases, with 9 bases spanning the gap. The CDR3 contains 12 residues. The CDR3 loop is CASSEGGNGYTF. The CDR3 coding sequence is TGTGCCAGCAGTGAAGGGGGAAACGGCTACACCTTC.

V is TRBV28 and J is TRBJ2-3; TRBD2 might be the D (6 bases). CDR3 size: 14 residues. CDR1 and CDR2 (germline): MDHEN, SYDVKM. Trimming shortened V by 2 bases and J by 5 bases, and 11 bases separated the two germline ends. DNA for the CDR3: TGTGCCAGCAGTTTAAGTCGGAGGGGAGATACGCAGTATTTT. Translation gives CASSLSRRGDTQYF. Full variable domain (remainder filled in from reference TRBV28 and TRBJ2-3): DVKVTQSSRYLVKRTGEKVFLECVQDMDHENMFWYRQDPGLGLRLIYFSYDVKMKEKGDIPEGYSVSREKKERFSLILESASTNQTSMYLCASSLSRRGDTQYFGPGTRLTVL.

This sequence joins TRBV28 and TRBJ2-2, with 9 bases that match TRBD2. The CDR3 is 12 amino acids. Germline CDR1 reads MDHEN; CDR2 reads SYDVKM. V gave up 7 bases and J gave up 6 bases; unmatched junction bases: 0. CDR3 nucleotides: TGTGCCAGCACTAGCGGGGCCGGGGAGCTGTTTTTT. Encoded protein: CASTSGAGELFF.

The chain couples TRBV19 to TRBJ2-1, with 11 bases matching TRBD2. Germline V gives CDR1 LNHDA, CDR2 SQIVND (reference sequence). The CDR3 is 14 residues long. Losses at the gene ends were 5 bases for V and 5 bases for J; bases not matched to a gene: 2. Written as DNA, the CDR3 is TGTGCCAGTAGTGGGACTAGCGGACACAATGAGCAGTTCTTC. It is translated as CASSGTSGHNEQFF.

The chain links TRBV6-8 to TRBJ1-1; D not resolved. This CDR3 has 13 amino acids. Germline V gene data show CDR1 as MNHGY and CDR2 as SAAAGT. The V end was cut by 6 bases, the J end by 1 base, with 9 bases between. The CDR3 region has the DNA TGTGCCAGCAGGCGAGCGGGGAACACTGAAGCTTTCTTT. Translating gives CASRRAGNTEAFF.

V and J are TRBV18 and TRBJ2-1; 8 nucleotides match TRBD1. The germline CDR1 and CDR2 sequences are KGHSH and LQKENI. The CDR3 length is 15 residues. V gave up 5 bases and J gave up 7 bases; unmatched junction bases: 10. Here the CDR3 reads CASSLGQGVLNEQFF. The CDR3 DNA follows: TGTGCCAGCTCATTAGGACAGGGAGTTCTTAATGAGCAGTTCTTC. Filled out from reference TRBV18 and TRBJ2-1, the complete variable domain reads NAGVMQNPRHLVRRRGQEARLRCSPMKGHSHVYWYRQLPEEGLKFMVYLQKENIIDESGMPKERFSAEFPKEGPSILRIQQVVRGDSAAYFCASSLGQGVLNEQFFGPGTRLTVL.

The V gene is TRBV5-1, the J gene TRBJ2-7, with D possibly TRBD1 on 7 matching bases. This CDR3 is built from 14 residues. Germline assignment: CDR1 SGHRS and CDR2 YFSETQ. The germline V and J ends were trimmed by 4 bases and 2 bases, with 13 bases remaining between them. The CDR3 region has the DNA TGCGCCAGCAGCCAGCAGGGGGGCACCTACGAGCAGTACTTC. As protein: CASSQQGGTYEQYF.

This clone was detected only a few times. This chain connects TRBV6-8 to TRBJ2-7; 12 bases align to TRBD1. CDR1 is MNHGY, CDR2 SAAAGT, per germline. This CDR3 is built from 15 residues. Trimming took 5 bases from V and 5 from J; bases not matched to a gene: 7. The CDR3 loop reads CASSRIGTGGNEQYF. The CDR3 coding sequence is TGTGCCAGCAGTCGGATCGGGACAGGGGGCAACGAGCAGTACTTC.

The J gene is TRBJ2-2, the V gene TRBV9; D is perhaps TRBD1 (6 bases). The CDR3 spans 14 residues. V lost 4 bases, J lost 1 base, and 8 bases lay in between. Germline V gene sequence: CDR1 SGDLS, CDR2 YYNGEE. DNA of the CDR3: TGTGCCAGCAGCAAGGGACAGAACACCGGGGAGCTGTTTTTT. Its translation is CASSKGQNTGELFF. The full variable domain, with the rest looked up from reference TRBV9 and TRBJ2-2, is DSGVTQTPKHLITATGQRVTLRCSPRSGDLSVYWYQQSLDQGLQFLIQYYNGEERAKGNILERFSAQQFPDLHSELNLSSLELGDSALYFCASSKGQNTGELFFGEGSRLTVL.

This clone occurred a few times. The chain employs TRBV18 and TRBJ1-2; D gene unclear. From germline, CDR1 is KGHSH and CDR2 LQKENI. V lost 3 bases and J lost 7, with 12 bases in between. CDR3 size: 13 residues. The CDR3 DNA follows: TGTGCCAGCTCACCCCGGACGGCCAGTGGCTACACCTTC. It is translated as CASSPRTASGYTF.

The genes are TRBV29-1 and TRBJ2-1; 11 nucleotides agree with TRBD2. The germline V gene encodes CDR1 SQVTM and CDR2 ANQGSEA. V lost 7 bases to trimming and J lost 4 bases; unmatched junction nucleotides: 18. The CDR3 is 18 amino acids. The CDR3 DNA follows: TGCAGCGGGCTTAGTCCCCCGGGACTAGCGGTAATTTACAATGAGCAGTTCTTC. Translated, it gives CSGLSPPGLAVIYNEQFF.

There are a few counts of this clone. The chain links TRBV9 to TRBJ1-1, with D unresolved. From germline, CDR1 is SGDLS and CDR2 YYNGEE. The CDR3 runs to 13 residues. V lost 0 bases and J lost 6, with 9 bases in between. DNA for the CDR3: TGTGCCAGCAGCGTAGTCTGGGCGCCTGAAGCTTTCTTT. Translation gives CASSVVWAPEAFF.

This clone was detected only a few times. This CDR3 is CASSVVFNYGYTF. The CDR3 region has the DNA TGTGCCAGCAGCGTAGTTTTTAACTATGGCTACACCTTC. This chain links TRBV9 with TRBJ1-2; D not resolved. Germline-derived CDR1 and CDR2 are SGDLS and YYNGEE. V lost 0 bases, J lost 1 base, and 4 bases lay in between. CDR3 size: 13 residues.